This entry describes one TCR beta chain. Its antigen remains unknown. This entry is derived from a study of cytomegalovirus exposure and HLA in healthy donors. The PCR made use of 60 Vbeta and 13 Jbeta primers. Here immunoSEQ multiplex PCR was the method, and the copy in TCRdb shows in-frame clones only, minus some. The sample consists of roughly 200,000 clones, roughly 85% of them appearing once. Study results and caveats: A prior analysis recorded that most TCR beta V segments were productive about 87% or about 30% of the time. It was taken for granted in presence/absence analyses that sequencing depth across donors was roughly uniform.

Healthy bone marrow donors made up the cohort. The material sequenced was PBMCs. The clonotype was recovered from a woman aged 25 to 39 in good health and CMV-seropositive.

This CDR3 reads CASSRQPATNEKLFF. The CDR3 bases are TGCGCCAGCAGCCGACAGCCCGCAACTAATGAAAAACTGTTTTTT. The chain couples TRBV4-1 to TRBJ1-4, with D tentatively TRBD1 (5 bases). V was clipped by 4 bases and J by 0 bases, with 9 bases between them. The germline V gene has CDR1 MGHRA and CDR2 YSYEKL. This CDR3 spans 15 amino acids.